The 31 T cell receptor beta chains given below trace back to one sample, sequenced in a study of PD-1 blockade in classical Hodgkin lymphoma. The time point was: cycle 4 day 1 (C4D1), after 6 weeks of nivolumab. Every patient relapsed after autologous stem cell transplantation, and brentuximab vedotin exposure varied. Profiled with immunoSEQ multiplex PCR; TCRdb holds only in-frame clones, not every one. The repertoire has more than 20,000 clones, 60% to 75% of them found once; the top ten carry 15% to 20%. The sequenced sample was peripheral blood mononuclear cells (PBMCs), obtained before the fourth cycle of nivolumab. The receptors were gathered from a human donor with classical Hodgkin lymphoma.

V is TRBV11-3 and J is TRBJ1-2; 7 positions match TRBD1. The CDR3 is 15 residues long. CDR1 and CDR2 (germline): SGHNT, YENEEA. The ends lost 2 bases at V and 4 bases at J; junction bases unmatched: 7. CDR3: CASSLTGEPSYGYTF. The CDR3 bases are TGTGCCAGCAGCTTAACAGGGGAACCAAGCTATGGCTACACCTTC.

The chain carries TRBV10-3 and TRBJ2-7; 8 nucleotides line up with TRBD1. The germline CDR1 and CDR2 sequences are ENHRY and SYGVKD. CDR3 length equals 15 residues. J lost 0 bases, V lost 4 bases, and 5 bases had no gene match. The DNA for the CDR3 is TGTGCCATCAGTGTTACAGGGGGTCGCTCCTACGAGCAGTACTTC. It is translated as CAISVTGGRSYEQYF.

This rearrangement joins TRBV7-9 to TRBJ1-6; unclear D gene. The CDR3 totals 15 residues. Trimming cost V 5 bases and J 7 bases, with 15 bases left between them. CDR1 and CDR2 from the germline V gene are SEHNR and FQNEAQ (reference sequence). CDR3 residues: CASSPSGRTNSPLHF. The DNA of the CDR3 is TGTGCCAGCAGCCCGTCTGGACGGACCAATTCACCCCTCCACTTT.

The rearrangement uses TRBV30 and TRBJ2-2; tentatively, D is TRBD2 (6 bases). Germline V lookup: CDR1 GTSNPN, CDR2 SVGIG (reference sequence). The CDR3 loop spans 14 amino acids. Between the trimmed V and J ends, which lost 0 bases and 7 bases, there was a span of 12 bases. The CDR3 DNA reads TGTGCCTGGAGTGTAGGAGGGTTCAACGGGGAGCTGTTTTTT. Protein sequence: CAWSVGGFNGELFF.

The chain has TRBV7-2 and TRBJ2-7, with 11 nucleotides matching TRBD2. V lost 8 bases and J lost 6; bases outside the gene matches: 12. CDR3 length equals 15 residues. Per germline, CDR1 SGHTA and CDR2 FQGNSA. The CDR3 nucleotides read TGTGCCAGCCTCGGGACTAGCGGTACCACCGGCGAGCAGTACTTC. Residues: CASLGTSGTTGEQYF.

V and J are TRBV5-4 and TRBJ2-5; TRBD2 matches at 10 bases. V was clipped by 2 bases and J by 5 bases; unmatched bases: 6. The CDR3 contains 15 residues. Germline lookup yields CDR1 SGHNT and CDR2 YYREEE (reference sequence). CDR3 nucleotides: TGTGCCAGCAGCTTTAGAGCGGGAGGGCCGGAGACCCAGTACTTC. Translated, it gives CASSFRAGGPETQYF.

This clone was detected only once. This sequence joins TRBV28 and TRBJ1-1; TRBD1 matches 11 bases. CDR1 and CDR2 (germline): MDHEN, SYDVKM. The CDR3 has 13 amino acids. J lost 11 bases, V lost 5 bases, and 7 bases had no gene match. The CDR3 region has the DNA TGTGCCAGCAGTCTGCGGACAGGGGGCGACGCTTTCTTT. Amino acids: CASSLRTGGDAFF.

In DNA, the CDR3 is TGTGCCAGCAGCTCCTCCCCCAGCTCCTACAATGAGCAGTTCTTC. Residues: CASSSSPSSYNEQFF. The chain has TRBV7-3 and TRBJ2-1; no clear D gene. Looked up from germline, CDR1 is SGHTA and CDR2 is FQGTGA. The CDR3 is made up of 15 amino acids. V lost 4 bases and J 0 bases, leaving 10 bases between the germline ends.

The chain is built from TRBV28 and TRBJ1-1, with unresolved D. From germline, CDR1 is MDHEN and CDR2 SYDVKM. The CDR3 is 13 residues long. Trimming shortened V by 6 bases and J by 1 base, and 9 bases separated the two germline ends. The chain's CDR3 is CASSQTQNTEAFF. CDR3 coding DNA: TGTGCCAGCAGCCAGACCCAGAACACTGAAGCTTTCTTT.

Details on this clone: Compared with germline, one end of the junction differs, possibly owing to a read error. The chain joins TRBV2 to TRBJ2-7; D remains unclear. CDR1 and CDR2 from the germline V gene are SNHLY and FYNNEI. The CDR3 length is 11 residues. This chain's CDR3 is CASSAVQYLCF. The CDR3 region has the DNA TGTGCCAGCAGTGCCGTTCAGTATTTGTGCTTC.

This clone was seen more than once but under ten times. CDR3 sequence: CASSQDLGGGKQPQHF. The CDR3 nucleotides read TGTGCCAGCAGCCAAGACCTGGGGGGCGGGAAACAGCCCCAGCATTTT. The J gene is TRBJ1-5, the V gene TRBV4-2, with D perhaps TRBD1 (6 bases). The CDR3 is 16 amino acids. Germline values: CDR1 LGHNA, CDR2 YNFKEQ. Between the trimmed V and J ends, which lost 0 bases and 7 bases, there was a span of 16 bases.

The CDR3 protein is CASSQLNEKLFF. DNA for the CDR3: TGTGCCAGCTCACAACTGAACGAAAAACTGTTTTTT. V is TRBV18 and J is TRBJ1-4; D gene unclear. Germline V CDR1 and CDR2: KGHSH, LQKENI. V lost 4 bases and J 8 bases, leaving 8 bases between the germline ends. The CDR3 extends over 12 amino acids.

This chain connects TRBV11-2 to TRBJ2-7; TRBD1 agrees at 9 bases. The CDR3 loop spans 14 amino acids. CDR1 is SGHAT and CDR2 is FQNNGV in the germline V gene. V shed 4 bases and J 3 bases; nucleotides not matched to a gene: 4. In nucleotides, the CDR3 is TGTGCCAGCAGCTACCGGGACAGGGACTACGAGCAGTACTTC. Its protein is CASSYRDRDYEQYF.

This sequence joins TRBV7-6 and TRBJ1-4; D unresolved. CDR1 is SGHVS and CDR2 is FNYEAQ in the germline V gene. The CDR3 extends over 13 amino acids. V was cut by 5 bases and J by 4 bases, with 8 bases left in between. CDR3 DNA sequence: TGTGCCAGCAGCCTCCGACTTAATGAAAAACTGTTTTTT. Translation: CASSLRLNEKLFF.

The rearrangement uses TRBV5-1 and TRBJ2-1, with no clear D. V dropped 1 base and J dropped 1 base, with 3 bases sitting between them. Germline V gene lookup returns CDR1 SGHRS and CDR2 YFSETQ. The length of the CDR3 is 13 residues. CDR3 nucleotide sequence: TGCGCCAGCAGCTTGAATTCCTACAATGAGCAGTTCTTC. This sequence encodes CASSLNSYNEQFF.

The chain couples TRBV7-3 to TRBJ2-3; the D is unclear. The V end was cut by 4 bases, the J end by 6 bases, with 8 bases between. CDR1 SGHTA and CDR2 FQGTGA come from the germline V gene. The CDR3 consists of 12 residues. The CDR3 protein is CASSSSTDTQYF. CDR3 DNA sequence: TGTGCCAGCAGCTCCTCTACGGATACGCAGTATTTT.

The CDR3 region has the DNA TGTGCCAGCAGTGAAGGGCACCTCCTTTCCACAGATACGCAGTATTTT. This codes for CASSEGHLLSTDTQYF. The chain combines TRBV2 with TRBJ2-3; D unresolved. In germline, CDR1 is SNHLY, CDR2 FYNNEI. V shed 1 base and J shed 2 bases, with 13 bases lying between them. The CDR3 loop spans 16 amino acids.

J is TRBJ1-3 and V is TRBV30, with D perhaps matching TRBD1 (5 bases). The V gene lost 4 bases and the J gene lost 0 bases, with 16 bases spanning the gap. The length of the CDR3 is 16 residues. From germline, CDR1 is GTSNPN and CDR2 SVGIG (reference sequence). CDR3 region: CAWNGGGTYSGNTIYF. The DNA of the CDR3 is TGTGCCTGGAACGGGGGGGGTACCTACTCTGGAAACACCATATATTTT. The full variable domain, rest sourced from reference TRBV30 and TRBJ1-3, is SQTIHQWPATLVQPVGSPLSLECTVEGTSNPNLYWYRQAAGRGLQLLFYSVGIGQISSEVPQNLSASRPQDRQFILSSKKLLLSDSGFYLCAWNGGGTYSGNTIYFGEGSWLTVV.

By share, this clone counts as medium-sized. This chain links TRBV6-6 with TRBJ1-1, with D maybe TRBD1 (5 bases). V gave up 8 bases and J gave up 1 base, with 17 bases separating them. Germline CDR1 MNHNY, CDR2 SVGAGI (reference sequence). This CDR3 has 15 residues. The CDR3 spells CASLIGGIENTEAFF. The CDR3 DNA reads as TGTGCCAGCCTGATTGGGGGGATAGAGAACACTGAAGCTTTCTTT.

In this sample, this clone turned up once. This chain links TRBV7-8 with TRBJ2-5; no definite D call. The V end was cut by 4 bases, the J end by 6 bases, with 6 bases between. Germline lookup yields CDR1 SGHVS and CDR2 FQNEAQ. This CDR3 contains 11 residues. In nucleotides, the CDR3 is TGTGCCAGCAGCTCCCCAAAGACCCAGTACTTC. Protein: CASSSPKTQYF.

This chain links TRBV2 with TRBJ1-2; D uncertain. The germline gives CDR1 SNHLY, CDR2 FYNNEI. The V end lost 7 bases, the J end lost 0 bases, and 9 bases lay between the germline ends. The CDR3 spans 13 residues. CDR3 sequence (DNA): TGTGCCAGCATGGGAAAAGCTAACTATGGCTACACCTTC. Amino acid sequence: CASMGKANYGYTF.

This chain connects TRBV5-1 to TRBJ2-1, with 7 nucleotides matching TRBD1. Losses at the gene ends were 4 bases for V and 7 bases for J; bases not matched to a gene: 8. The CDR3 is made up of 14 amino acids. The germline CDR1 and CDR2 sequences are SGHRS and YFSETQ. The CDR3 DNA follows: TGCGCCAGCAGCCCGCCGACAGGGAAAAATGAGCAGTTCTTC. As protein: CASSPPTGKNEQFF.

The CDR3: CASSLRGAYSEAFF. The DNA of the CDR3 is TGTGCCAGCAGCTTAAGGGGCGCTTACTCTGAAGCTTTCTTT. V usage is TRBV7-2 and J usage is TRBJ1-1; a weak D match, TRBD1 (5 bases). The germline V gene encodes CDR1 SGHTA and CDR2 FQGNSA. The length of the CDR3 is 14 residues. Trimming took 2 bases from V and 6 from J, leaving 13 bases between them. Combining the CDR3 with reference TRBV7-2 and TRBJ1-1 gives the whole variable domain GAGVSQSPSNKVTEKGKDVELRCDPISGHTALYWYRQSLGQGLEFLIYFQGNSAPDKSGLPSDRFSAERTGGSVSTLTIQRTQQEDSAVYLCASSLRGAYSEAFFGQGTRLTVV.

The chain couples TRBV7-2 to TRBJ1-6; no reliable D call. The CDR3 runs 18 residues. Trimming left V 3 bases short and J 7 bases short, with 22 bases between. Germline loops: CDR1 SGHTA, CDR2 FQGNSA. CDR3 amino acids: CASSFRPTLRVLNSPLHF. For the CDR3, the DNA is TGTGCCAGCAGCTTTAGGCCTACCTTGAGAGTGTTAAATTCACCCCTCCACTTT.

This rearrangement joins TRBV7-9 to TRBJ1-4, with D possibly matching TRBD1 (5 bases). The CDR3 is made up of 15 amino acids. Germline CDR1 and CDR2: SEHNR and FQNEAQ (reference sequence). Trimming took 3 bases from V and 7 from J, leaving 15 bases between them. The chain's CDR3 is CASSFEGAQGEKLFF. The CDR3 DNA sequence: TGTGCCAGCAGCTTTGAAGGCGCTCAGGGTGAAAAACTGTTTTTT.

This clone was counted once. The V and J genes are TRBV11-2 and TRBJ2-2; D remains ambiguous. Trimming shortened V by 4 bases and J by 8 bases, and 8 bases separated the two germline ends. In germline, CDR1 is SGHAT, CDR2 FQNNGV. The length of the CDR3 is 12 residues. The CDR3 DNA follows: TGTGCCAGCAGCTATAGCAGAGGGGAGCTGTTTTTT. It encodes CASSYSRGELFF.

The chain combines TRBV11-1 with TRBJ2-7; D is undetermined. Trimming shortened V by 0 bases and J by 5 bases, and 11 bases separated the two germline ends. The CDR3 sequence is 14 residues long. Germline lookup yields CDR1 SGHAT and CDR2 FQDESV (reference sequence). The CDR3 is CASSLAGPGDEQYF. As DNA, the CDR3 is TGTGCCAGCAGCTTAGCAGGACCGGGCGACGAGCAGTACTTC.

The CDR3 nucleotides read TGTGCCAGCAGTGAAACAGGGCCGAAGCAGTACTTC. Amino acids: CASSETGPKQYF. This chain connects TRBV2 to TRBJ2-7; D possibly corresponds to TRBD1 (6 bases). V lost 2 bases and J 8 bases, leaving 10 bases between the germline ends. This CDR3 is 12 amino acids long. Looked up from germline, CDR1 is SNHLY and CDR2 is FYNNEI. Complete variable domain (other parts from reference TRBV2 and TRBJ2-7): EPEVTQTPSHQVTQMGQEVILRCVPISNHLYFYWYRQILGQKVEFLVSFYNNEISEKSEIFDDQFSVERPDGSNFTLKIRSTKLEDSAMYFCASSETGPKQYFGPGTRLTVT.

V usage is TRBV5-1 and J usage is TRBJ2-5; tentatively, D is TRBD1 or TRBD2 (6 bases each). Per germline, CDR1 SGHRS and CDR2 YFSETQ. Trimming removed 4 bases at V and 0 bases at J, with 16 bases between. The CDR3 length is 16 residues. The CDR3 nucleotides read TGCGCCAGCAGCCGGGGGACACTTAGGGACCAAGAGACCCAGTACTTC. Encoded protein: CASSRGTLRDQETQYF.

This chain joins TRBV7-2 and TRBJ1-3; D uncertain. In germline, CDR1 is SGHTA, CDR2 FQGNSA. V was pared by 7 bases and J by 3 bases, with 7 bases between. The CDR3 extends over 12 amino acids. For the CDR3, the DNA is TGTGCCAGCACCCTATTTGGAAACACCATATATTTT. Amino acids: CASTLFGNTIYF.

This chain links TRBV7-2 with TRBJ1-4; 7 nucleotides match TRBD1. Germline V gene data show CDR1 as SGHTA and CDR2 as FQGNSA. The CDR3 length is 13 residues. V shed 1 base, J shed 7 bases, and the junction held 0 bases outside the gene matches. CDR3 DNA sequence: TGTGCCAGCAGCTTAGGACAGGGTGAAAAACTGTTTTTT. This sequence encodes CASSLGQGEKLFF.